These 10 T cell receptor beta chains were all obtained from the same sample, sequenced in a study of tumor and adjacent non-tumor tissue in lung cancer. Three rounds of nested PCR, following a modified ARM-PCR protocol, produced the TCRbeta library. TCRdb independently ran MiXCR on the multiplex PCR reads; one entry per CDR3 protein. The sample consists of approximately 90,000 distinct CDR3 sequences, more than 65% of them appearing once. No cell sorting was done before RNA was extracted from the tissue. The normal lung tissue was taken more than 3 cm from the tumor edge. Sequencing was done on a sample of distant non-tumor lung tissue. The receptors derive from a woman between 45 and 60 years old with non-small cell lung cancer.

On this clonotype: This may stem from a read error, because a much larger clone lies one nucleotide away. The CDR3 nucleotides are TGTGCCAGCAGCTTAGCTAGGCTAGTGGGCACCTTCCCCACAGATACGCAGTATTTT. This encodes CASSLARLVGTFPTDTQYF. The genes are TRBV7-9 and TRBJ2-3; D unclear. V shed 0 bases and J shed 2 bases, with 21 bases lying between them. The germline V gene has CDR1 SEHNR and CDR2 FQNEAQ (reference sequence). This CDR3 has 19 amino acids.

Turning to this clonotype: A junction boundary mismatches the germline segment, possibly from a read error. J is TRBJ2-7 and V is TRBV29-1; D ambiguous. Germline V gives CDR1 SQVTM, CDR2 ANQGSEA. CDR3 length: 11 residues. The CDR3 protein is CSVSRNGEQYF. The DNA for the CDR3 is TGCAGCGTCTCCCGGAACGGCGAGCAATACTTC.

This clonotype has ten or more counts. The J gene is TRBJ2-3, the V gene TRBV10-3, with D unclear. Trimming cost V 2 bases and J 0 bases, with 6 bases left between them. The germline V gene has CDR1 ENHRY and CDR2 SYGVKD. CDR3 size: 14 residues. The CDR3 DNA is TGTGCCATCAGTGAGGGTGGGAGCACAGATACGCAGTATTTT. It encodes CAISEGGSTDTQYF.

As regards this clonotype: A junction boundary mismatches the germline segment, possibly from a read error. The chain employs TRBV11-2 and TRBJ2-1; tentatively, D is TRBD1 or TRBD2 (5 bases each). CDR3 length: 13 residues. Germline V gene sequence: CDR1 SGHAT, CDR2 FQNNGV. As DNA, the CDR3 is TGCGACAGCAGCCTGGAGGCCCTCGGGGAGCAGTTCTTC. It specifies CDSSLEALGEQFF. The full variable domain, its missing parts supplied by reference TRBV11-2 and TRBJ2-1, is EAGVAQSPRYKIIEKRQSVAFWCNPISGHATLYWYQQILGQGPKLLIQFQNNGVVDDSQLPKDRFSAERLKGVDSTLKIQPAKLEDSAVYLCDSSLEALGEQFFGPGTRLTVL.

This clonotype appeared a single time. A junction end diverges from the germline sequence, so it may reflect a read error. The chain combines TRBV29-1 with TRBJ2-5; TRBD1 agrees at 8 bases. Germline V gene lookup returns CDR1 SQVTM and CDR2 ANQGSEA. The length of the CDR3 is 12 residues. The CDR3 spells CSARLGQVMTQF. In nucleotides, the CDR3 is TGCAGCGCCAGACTGGGACAGGTGATGACCCAGTTC.

As to this clonotype: Its ends do not fully match the called genes, so a read error is possible. The rearrangement joins TRBV7-9 to TRBJ2-3, with 8 bases that match TRBD1. The CDR3 spans 15 residues. Per germline, CDR1 SEHNR and CDR2 FQNEAQ (reference sequence). The CDR3 sequence: CTSSLPGSGTGTQYF. The CDR3 DNA is TGTACCAGCAGCTTACCGGGGTCTGGGACAGGTACGCAGTATTTT.

In the case of this clonotype: One junction end does not reproduce the germline sequence, and a read error may be involved. J is TRBJ1-1 and V is TRBV11-2; maybe TRBD1 (5 bases). The CDR3 covers 15 residues. The V gene's germline CDR1 is SGHAT and CDR2 FQNNGV. DNA of the CDR3: TGTGCCAGCAACTTAGAGCCGGGGGTGAAAACTGAAGCTTTCTTT. Translation: CASNLEPGVKTEAFF.

The chain combines TRBV6-5 with TRBJ2-3; 8 bases agree with TRBD1. The CDR3 extends over 17 amino acids. Germline V gives CDR1 MNHEY, CDR2 SVGAGI. Trimming cost V 2 bases and J 6 bases; bases outside gene matches: 13. The CDR3 protein is CASSYGIGQGMCDTQYF. The CDR3 bases are TGTGCCAGCAGTTACGGGATTGGACAGGGCATGTGTGATACGCAGTATTTT.

This clonotype was found once. A much larger clone lies a single base off, so this may be a read error. The rearrangement joins TRBV5-1 to TRBJ2-3, with D maybe TRBD2 (5 bases). The CDR3 is 16 amino acids. Trimming took 0 bases from V and 2 from J, leaving 13 bases between them. CDR1 is SGHRS and CDR2 is YFSETQ in the germline V gene. The CDR3 sequence is CASSLDHGGLTDTQYF. The CDR3 DNA reads TGCGCCAGCAGCTTGGATCACGGAGGCCTCACAGATACGCAGTATTTT.

As for this clonotype: A read error may account for a junction end that differs from germline. The V call is TRBV6-2 or TRBV6-3, the J call TRBJ2-1; D unclear. Germline V CDR1 and CDR2: MNHEY, SVGEGT. The CDR3 runs to 16 residues. CDR3 nucleotide sequence: TGTGCCAGCAGCCTGCCCGCCAGTAGCTCCTACAATGAGCAGTTGTTC. It specifies CASSLPASSSYNEQLF.